The 18 T cell receptor beta chains listed next were all sequenced from one sample in a study of cytomegalovirus exposure and HLA in healthy donors. Vbeta (60) and Jbeta (13) primers were used in the PCR. TCRdb's copy holds only in-frame clones and misses some; the assay was immunoSEQ multiplex PCR. Counted here are under 150,000 clones, about 80% occurring once; the ten biggest clones make up 3% to 4%. The sequenced material came from PBMCs. These receptors were obtained from a woman between 40 and 55 years old in good health and CMV-seronegative.

This chain joins TRBV9 and TRBJ2-1; D unclear. V gave up 3 bases and J gave up 3 bases, with 16 bases separating them. The V gene's germline CDR1 is SGDLS and CDR2 YYNGEE. The CDR3 extends over 16 amino acids. The chain's CDR3 is CASSASSRPLYNEQFF. CDR3 nucleotide sequence: TGTGCCAGCAGCGCCTCCTCGCGGCCTCTCTACAATGAGCAGTTCTTC. Full variable domain (rest looked up from reference TRBV9 and TRBJ2-1): DSGVTQTPKHLITATGQRVTLRCSPRSGDLSVYWYQQSLDQGLQFLIQYYNGEERAKGNILERFSAQQFPDLHSELNLSSLELGDSALYFCASSASSRPLYNEQFFGPGTRLTVL.

The rearrangement joins TRBV4-3 to TRBJ1-6; 7 nucleotides agree with TRBD1. The V and J ends lost 0 bases and 3 bases, in that order; junction bases with no gene match: 2. The CDR3 extends over 16 amino acids. CDR1 and CDR2 (germline): LGHNA, YSLEER. This CDR3 reads CASSQDGTVYNSPLHF. The CDR3 DNA is TGCGCCAGCAGCCAAGACGGGACAGTCTATAATTCACCCCTCCACTTT.

The chain is built from TRBV7-2 and TRBJ2-7; TRBD2 agrees at 11 bases. The CDR3 contains 14 residues. The germline V gene encodes CDR1 SGHTA and CDR2 FQGNSA. With V trimmed by 5 bases and J by 3 bases, 3 bases remained unmatched. The CDR3 spells CASSILAGGYEQYF. The CDR3 DNA is TGTGCCAGCAGCATTCTAGCGGGAGGCTACGAGCAGTACTTC.

This clone came up once. V usage is TRBV6-1 and J usage is TRBJ2-7, with 7 bases identical to TRBD1. From germline, CDR1 is MNHNS and CDR2 SASEGT. V trimming: 10 bases; J trimming: 0 bases; junction bases outside the gene matches: 9. The CDR3 contains 14 residues. The CDR3 spells CATTGTEVSYEQYF. The CDR3 DNA is TGTGCCACTACCGGGACAGAAGTCTCCTACGAGCAGTACTTC.

The rearrangement links TRBV18 to TRBJ1-6; TRBD1 matches 8 bases. After removal of 3 bases from V and 10 bases from J, the junction contained 5 bases not matched to a gene. The CDR3 totals 14 residues. Germline V lookup: CDR1 KGHSH, CDR2 LQKENI. The CDR3 coding sequence is TGTGCCAGCTCACCGGACAGGGTTGGCTCACCCCTCCACTTT. This codes for CASSPDRVGSPLHF.

CDR3 sequence reads: CASSLATSGGPYEQYF. DNA for the CDR3: TGTGCCAGCAGCTTAGCGACGAGCGGGGGCCCCTACGAGCAGTACTTC. V and J are TRBV7-8 and TRBJ2-7; 8 positions match TRBD2. The V and J ends lost 0 bases and 2 bases, in that order; junction bases with no gene match: 6. This CDR3 contains 16 residues. CDR1 SGHVS and CDR2 FQNEAQ come from the germline V gene. The full variable domain, with the rest looked up from reference TRBV7-8 and TRBJ2-7, is GAGVSQSPRYKVAKRGQDVALRCDPISGHVSLFWYQQALGQGPEFLTYFQNEAQLDKSGLPSDRFFAERPEGSVSTLKIQRTQQEDSAVYLCASSLATSGGPYEQYFGPGTRLTVT.

A few counts support this clone. J is TRBJ2-7 and V is TRBV5-6, with 9 bases that match TRBD1. Germline V lookup: CDR1 SGHDT, CDR2 YYEEEE. Germline trimming cut 3 bases from V and 7 bases from J; bases unmatched to any gene: 11. The CDR3 totals 15 residues. CDR3 sequence reads: CASSSVPGQGPEQYF. CDR3 nucleotides: TGTGCCAGCAGCTCCGTCCCGGGACAGGGTCCGGAGCAGTACTTC.

The chain combines TRBV6-1 with TRBJ2-5; D is ambiguous. Trimming left V 5 bases short and J 4 bases short, with 11 bases between. The CDR3 has 13 residues. The V gene's germline CDR1 is MNHNS and CDR2 SASEGT. The CDR3 loop is CASSPKWRETQYF. In DNA, the CDR3 is TGTGCCAGCAGTCCTAAATGGAGAGAGACCCAGTACTTC.

There are a few counts of this clone. The chain carries TRBV5-6 and TRBJ1-5, with 7 bases lining up with TRBD1. The CDR3 covers 13 residues. Germline V CDR1 and CDR2: SGHDT, YYEEEE. V was clipped by 4 bases and J by 7 bases; unmatched bases: 5. CDR3 bases: TGTGCCAGCAGCAGGGGACAGTCCCAGCCCCAGCATTTT. Its protein is CASSRGQSQPQHF. Filled out from reference TRBV5-6 and TRBJ1-5, the complete variable domain reads DAGVTQSPTHLIKTRGQQVTLRCSPKSGHDTVSWYQQALGQGPQFIFQYYEEEERQRGNFPDRFSGHQFPNYSSELNVNALLLGDSALYLCASSRGQSQPQHFGDGTRLSIL.

This chain links TRBV28 with TRBJ2-5; 9 nucleotides agree with TRBD2. The CDR3 is 14 amino acids. J was trimmed by 5 bases and V by 3 bases; bases with no gene match: 4. The germline V gene has CDR1 MDHEN and CDR2 SYDVKM. In nucleotides, the CDR3 is TGTGCCAGCAGTTTTTTAGCGGGAGTGGAGACCCAGTACTTC. It codes for CASSFLAGVETQYF.

The V gene is TRBV28, the J gene TRBJ1-2; D may be TRBD1 (6 bases). V was clipped by 2 bases and J by 8 bases, with 18 bases between them. In germline, CDR1 is MDHEN, CDR2 SYDVKM. The CDR3 loop spans 15 amino acids. For the CDR3, the DNA is TGTGCCAGCAGTTTAGAGGCAAGAGACAGGAGCGGCTACACCTTC. It specifies CASSLEARDRSGYTF.

The J gene is TRBJ2-6, the V gene TRBV19; possible D gene TRBD1, 5 bases. The CDR3 has 17 residues. V lost 4 bases to trimming and J lost 0 bases, with 13 bases between them. The germline V gene has CDR1 LNHDA and CDR2 SQIVND (reference sequence). Here the CDR3 reads CASSRSGFSSGANVLTF. In nucleotides, the CDR3 is TGTGCCAGTAGTAGATCAGGGTTCAGCTCTGGGGCCAACGTCCTGACTTTC.

The chain's CDR3 is CASSHTRALHF. DNA of the CDR3: TGTGCCAGCAGTCATACACGGGCCCTCCACTTT. The V and J genes are TRBV6-6 and TRBJ1-6; D not certain. Trimming cost V 5 bases and J 14 bases, with 10 bases left between them. Germline CDR1 and CDR2: MNHNY and SVGAGI (reference sequence). CDR3 length: 11 residues.

The V call is TRBV5-1, the J call TRBJ1-1; the D is unclear. CDR3 length equals 14 residues. CDR1 and CDR2 from the germline V gene are SGHRS and YFSETQ. Trimming removed 2 bases from V and 3 bases from J, with 11 bases in between. As DNA, the CDR3 is TGCGCCAGCAGCTTTAGGGAGACTCACACTGAAGCTTTCTTT. This translates into CASSFRETHTEAFF.

This clone was observed a handful of times. The V call is TRBV5-8, the J call TRBJ2-7, with a tentative D call TRBD1 (6 bases). Germline V gives CDR1 SGHTS, CDR2 YDEGEE. The CDR3 is 14 amino acids. V lost 2 bases to trimming and J lost 0 bases, with 9 bases between them. This CDR3 is CASSFRDNSYEQYF. The CDR3 bases are TGTGCCAGCAGCTTCCGGGACAACTCCTACGAGCAGTACTTC.

The chain combines TRBV5-5 with TRBJ1-1; D remains ambiguous. The V gene's germline CDR1 is SGHKS and CDR2 YYEKEE (reference sequence). The V and J ends lost 0 bases and 2 bases respectively, with 8 bases between them. This CDR3 comprises 14 residues. The chain's CDR3 is CASSLVQANTEAFF. In DNA, the CDR3 is TGTGCCAGCAGCTTGGTCCAGGCTAACACTGAAGCTTTCTTT. The full variable domain, rest sourced from reference TRBV5-5 and TRBJ1-1, is DAGVTQSPTHLIKTRGQQVTLRCSPISGHKSVSWYQQVLGQGPQFIFQYYEKEERGRGNFPDRFSARQFPNYSSELNVNALLLGDSALYLCASSLVQANTEAFFGQGTRLTVV.

The rearrangement links TRBV11-3 to TRBJ2-2, with a possible D match to TRBD1 (5 bases). In germline, CDR1 is SGHNT, CDR2 YENEEA. V was shortened by 5 bases and J by 4 bases, with 17 bases between the two germline ends. The CDR3 has 16 amino acids. The CDR3 nucleotides are TGTGCCAGCAGCCAGGGCTCGGGTACGGGCACCGGGGAGCTGTTTTTT. It is translated as CASSQGSGTGTGELFF. The full variable domain, its missing parts supplied by reference TRBV11-3 and TRBJ2-2, is EAGVVQSPRYKIIEKKQPVAFWCNPISGHNTLYWYLQNLGQGPELLIRYENEEAVDDSQLPKDRFSAERLKGVDSTLKIQPAELGDSAVYLCASSQGSGTGTGELFFGEGSRLTVL.

The rearrangement joins TRBV7-6 to TRBJ2-3; TRBD2 might be the D (6 bases). The CDR3 has 15 amino acids. Trimming left V 1 base short and J 5 bases short, with 13 bases between. Germline-derived CDR1 and CDR2 are SGHVS and FNYEAQ. CDR3 bases: TGTGCCAGCAGCTTAGTTGTTGGGAGGAGAGATACGCAGTATTTT. Translated: CASSLVVGRRDTQYF.